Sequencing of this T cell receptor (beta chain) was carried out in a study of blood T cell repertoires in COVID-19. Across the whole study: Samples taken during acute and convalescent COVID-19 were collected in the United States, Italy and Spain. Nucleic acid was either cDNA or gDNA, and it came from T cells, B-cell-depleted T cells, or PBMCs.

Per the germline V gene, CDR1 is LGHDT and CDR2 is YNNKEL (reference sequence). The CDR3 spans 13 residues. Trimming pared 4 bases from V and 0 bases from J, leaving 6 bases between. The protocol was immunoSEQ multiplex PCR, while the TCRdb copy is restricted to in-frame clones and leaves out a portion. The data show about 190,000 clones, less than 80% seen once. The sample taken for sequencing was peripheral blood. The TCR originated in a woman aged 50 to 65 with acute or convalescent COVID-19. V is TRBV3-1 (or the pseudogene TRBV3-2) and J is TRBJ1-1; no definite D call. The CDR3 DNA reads TGTGCCAGCAGCCTACAGCTGAACACTGAAGCTTTCTTT. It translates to CASSLQLNTEAFF.